This TCR beta chain comes out of a study of shared clonotypes between healthy human individuals. An even split of each subset's genomic DNA across several immunoSEQ plates was performed. Libraries were prepared by immunoSEQ multiplex PCR; TCRdb keeps only in-frame clonotypes and omits some of them. The repertoire holds about 2.4 million clones, roughly 93% seen once, with 0.36% in the top ten. Germline CDR1 reads MRHNA; CDR2 reads SNTAGT. This CDR3 is built from 15 residues. V was shortened by 4 bases and J by 4 bases, with 16 bases between the two germline ends. Sequenced input: naive CD4+ T cells from PBMCs. Subset denoted: CD45RA+ positively selected. This chain uses TRBV6-4 with TRBJ1-2, with TRBD1 as a possible D gene (5 bases). The TCR was taken from a young man in good health. Some clones in this sample may be carry-over from other donors' samples. CDR3 in DNA: TGTGCCAGCAGTGTCTCCTTCCAGGGATCCTATGGCTACACCTTC. It specifies CASSVSFQGSYGYTF.